Shown below are 7 T cell receptor beta chains from a single sample sequenced in a study of T-cell memory formation after mild COVID-19. TCRdb processed the 5' RACE reads anew with MiXCR; each CDR3 protein has one entry. This table holds some 320,000 distinct CDR3 sequences, approximately 15% found once. Sequenced: PBMCs or a T cell subset sorted from them (not recorded which). These receptors were collected from a man between 18 and 35 years old who had mild COVID-19 (a few samples of this study predate the infection). Cell type and time point are not known.

This clonotype was seen many times. The chain has TRBV20-1 and TRBJ2-7; 7 nucleotides align to TRBD2. The CDR3 runs 15 residues. Germline V lookup: CDR1 DFQATT, CDR2 SNEGSKA (reference sequence). With 1 base clipped from V and 2 bases from J, the junction kept 8 bases outside the gene matches. CDR3: CSARAAEGGAYEQYF. CDR3 in DNA: TGCAGTGCTAGAGCTGCGGAGGGAGGGGCCTACGAGCAGTACTTC.

In its sample, this clonotype was seen many times. This chain joins TRBV29-1 and TRBJ1-2, with D unclear. Trimming took off 7 bases at V and 11 bases at J, with 17 bases between the two ends. The germline CDR1 and CDR2 sequences are SQVTM and ANQGSEA. This CDR3 region has 11 residues. This CDR3 reads CSAWRQFEYTF. CDR3 DNA sequence: TGCAGCGCCTGGAGACAATTCGAGTACACCTTC.

There are a few counts of this clonotype. The chain joins TRBV11-2 to TRBJ2-2; D remains unclear. With 3 bases removed from V and 5 bases from J, the gap between germline ends came to 10 bases. CDR3 length equals 14 residues. Looked up from germline, CDR1 is SGHAT and CDR2 is FQNNGV. The CDR3 region is CASSFVVGTGELFF. CDR3 nucleotide sequence: TGTGCCAGCAGCTTCGTAGTAGGGACCGGGGAGCTGTTTTTT.

In its sample, this clonotype was seen a few times. This rearrangement joins TRBV29-1 to TRBJ2-7; maybe TRBD1 (5 bases). Trimming pared 7 bases from V and 1 base from J, leaving 17 bases between. This CDR3 is built from 14 residues. CDR1 SQVTM and CDR2 ANQGSEA come from the germline V gene. The CDR3 DNA reads as TGCAGCGGTCAGGACACGCGTTCATCCTACGAGCAGTACTTC. Amino acid sequence: CSGQDTRSSYEQYF.

The chain recombines TRBV19 with TRBJ2-7; TRBD1 is a possible D gene (6 bases). The length of the CDR3 is 13 residues. Deletions cut 8 bases from V and 3 bases from J, with 14 bases between. Germline V CDR1 and CDR2: LNHDA, SQIVND (reference sequence). In DNA form, the CDR3 reads TGTGCCAGTGGTAGGGACACCGACTACGAGCAGTACTTC. This sequence encodes CASGRDTDYEQYF.

This clonotype occurred a few times. This chain connects TRBV5-1 to TRBJ2-2; TRBD2 is a possible D gene (6 bases). The CDR3 totals 13 residues. The ends were cut back, 3 bases at V and 7 bases at J, with 10 bases in the middle. Germline CDR1 reads SGHRS; CDR2 reads YFSETQ. The CDR3 reads CASSWEEVGELFF. In DNA form, the CDR3 reads TGCGCCAGCAGCTGGGAGGAGGTCGGGGAGCTGTTTTTT.

Only a few counts were recorded for this clonotype. The chain combines TRBV12-3 or TRBV12-4 with TRBJ2-3; a possible D gene is TRBD2 (6 bases). With 5 bases removed from V and 4 bases from J, the gap between germline ends came to 16 bases. The CDR3 is made up of 15 amino acids. The CDR3, as DNA: TGTGCCAGCAGTCCTCGAGGTAGCGGTGCAGATACGCAGTATTTT. Amino acids: CASSPRGSGADTQYF.